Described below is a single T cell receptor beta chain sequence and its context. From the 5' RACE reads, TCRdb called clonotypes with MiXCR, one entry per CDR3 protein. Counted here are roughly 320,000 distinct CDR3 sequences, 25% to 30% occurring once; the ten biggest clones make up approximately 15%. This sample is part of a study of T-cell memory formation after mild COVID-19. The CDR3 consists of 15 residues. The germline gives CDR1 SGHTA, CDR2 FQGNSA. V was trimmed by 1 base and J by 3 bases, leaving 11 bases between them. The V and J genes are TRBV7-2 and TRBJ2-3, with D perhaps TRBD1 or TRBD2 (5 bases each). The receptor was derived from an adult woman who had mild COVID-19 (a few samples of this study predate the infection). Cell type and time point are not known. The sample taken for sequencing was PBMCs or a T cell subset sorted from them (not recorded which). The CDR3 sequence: CASSLGGPKTDTQYF. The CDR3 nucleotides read TGTGCCAGCAGCTTAGGGGGACCTAAGACAGATACGCAGTATTTT.